This T cell receptor (beta chain) appears in the sequencing data of a study of cytomegalovirus exposure and HLA in healthy donors. In the PCR, 60 Vbeta and 13 Jbeta primers were used. Here immunoSEQ multiplex PCR was the method, and the copy in TCRdb shows in-frame clones only, minus some. Here the sample spans more than 150,000 clones, around 84% being singletons. This receptor was identified in a woman aged 18-30 years in good health and CMV-seronegative. The sequenced sample was PBMCs.

The CDR3, as DNA: TGTGCCAGCAGTGAAGCGGAGACGGTGAACACTGAAGCTTTCTTT. The encoded protein is CASSEAETVNTEAFF. This chain uses TRBV6-1 with TRBJ1-1; D is unresolved. The CDR3 sequence is 15 residues long. Trimming took off 0 bases at V and 0 bases at J, with 8 bases between the two ends. CDR1 is MNHNS, CDR2 SASEGT, per germline.